The present entry profiles one T cell receptor beta chain with its context. The antigen is undetermined. The sample originates from a study of T cell responses to AZD1222 COVID-19 vaccine. Study findings and constraints: Dominant CD4 TCR responses targeted spike regions 160-218 and 743-854. No repertoire was sampled before or during the peak T cell response, only after it. Nearly half of spike-specific TCRs reportedly target variant regions that are unmutated in the B.1.351 and B.1.1.7 variants. Clonal diversity may have been underestimated, and the donors were mostly white British, with more females than males.

Method: immunoSEQ multiplex PCR; TCRdb's copy keeps in-frame clones and lacks some. Altogether 150,000 to 200,000 clones are present, around 94% being singletons, with the ten largest covering over 1%. V was pared by 3 bases and J by 3 bases, with 14 bases between. Germline-derived CDR1 and CDR2 are MNHNS and SASEGT. The CDR3 runs 15 residues. This clonotype was obtained from an adult in good health. The chain couples TRBV6-1 to TRBJ1-2, with TRBD1 as a possible D gene (6 bases). The sample consisted of peripheral blood, taken on day 0 of AZD1222 vaccination. CDR3 sequence: CASSESTGRYYGYTF. In DNA, the CDR3 is TGTGCCAGCAGTGAGTCGACAGGCCGATACTATGGCTACACCTTC.